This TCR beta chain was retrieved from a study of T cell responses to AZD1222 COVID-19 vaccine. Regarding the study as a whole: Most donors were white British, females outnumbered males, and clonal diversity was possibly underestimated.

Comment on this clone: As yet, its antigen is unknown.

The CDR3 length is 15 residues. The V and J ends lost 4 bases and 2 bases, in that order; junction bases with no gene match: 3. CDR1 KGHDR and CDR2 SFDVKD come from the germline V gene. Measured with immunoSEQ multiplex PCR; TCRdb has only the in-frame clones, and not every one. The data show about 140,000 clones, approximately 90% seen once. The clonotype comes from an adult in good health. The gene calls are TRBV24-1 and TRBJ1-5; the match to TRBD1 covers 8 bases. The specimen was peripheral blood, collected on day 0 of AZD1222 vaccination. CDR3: CATSDQTGGNQPQHF. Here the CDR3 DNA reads TGTGCCACCAGTGACCAGACAGGGGGCAATCAGCCCCAGCATTTT.